The present T cell receptor (beta chain) was sequenced within a study of cytomegalovirus exposure and HLA in healthy donors. Study results and caveats: The authors judged a highly shared variant cluster likely a sequencing artifact. Many donors shared some public TCRs, even though most TCR sequences were rare.

CDR1 SGHAT and CDR2 FQNNGV come from the germline V gene. V lost 4 bases and J 7 bases, leaving 14 bases between the germline ends. The CDR3 totals 14 residues. PCR involved 60 Vbeta and 13 Jbeta primers. Method: immunoSEQ multiplex PCR; TCRdb's copy keeps in-frame clones and lacks some. The sample lists 200,000 to 250,000 clones, around 83% occurring once. With regard to this clone: Its antigen is unknown.

Source material: PBMCs. This receptor was taken from a woman in her thirties or forties in good health and CMV-seronegative. The chain uses TRBV11-2 and TRBJ2-1; D may be TRBD1 (6 bases). The CDR3 region is CASSSLQGSNEQFF. DNA for the CDR3: TGTGCCAGCAGCTCTTTACAGGGTTCAAATGAGCAGTTCTTC.